This is a list of T cell receptor beta chains from one sample in a study of blood T cell repertoires in COVID-19. Using immunoSEQ multiplex PCR, the repertoire was profiled, and TCRdb retains in-frame clones only, with some absent. The data show around 100,000 clones, about 90% seen once. Sequencing input: peripheral blood. Source of these receptors: a man aged 25 to 40 in a cohort sampled during active COVID-19. CDR3s include the opening cysteine and the closing phenylalanine or tryptophan.

>TRBJ1-2|TRBV28
CASTTGAGRNGYTF
>TRBJ1-2|TRBV5-6
CASSFRDRDGNGYTF
>TRBJ2-1|TRBV7-9
CASRPPGVNEQFF
>TRBJ2-7|TRBV7-2
CASSLGRDRTYEQYF
>TRBJ1-1|TRBV10-3
CAISFQGLGTEAFF
>TRBJ2-7|TRBV15
CATSRDQGSSYEQYF
>TRBJ2-3|TRBV5-1
CASSLQGLSTDTQYF
>TRBJ2-7|TRBV2
CASSEWGGARYEQYF
>TRBJ1-1|TRBV29-1
CSVGPGMNTEAFF
>TRBJ2-2|TRBV7-6
CASSSTGVNTGELFF
>TRBJ2-6|TRBV6-1
CASSAKTGGNSGANVLTF
>TRBJ1-4|TRBV7-2
CASSLVVQSNEKLFF
>TRBJ1-1|TRBV9
CASSPRLSSGGAFF
>TRBJ2-6|TRBV20-1
CSASGGGSSGANVLTF
>TRBJ2-5|TRBV4-2
CASSHLDRGAVETQYF
>TRBJ1-5|TRBV28
CATSSLNQPQHF
>TRBJ2-7|TRBV27
CASSSRTSGETYEQYF
>TRBJ1-5|TRBV5-5
CASSLQGNQPQHF
>TRBJ2-3|TRBV7-2
CASSLEGASGGARYF
>TRBJ1-2|TRBV5-4
CASSLGGGSYGYTF
>TRBJ1-1|TRBV3-1/TRBV3-2
CASSQGVQGESTEAFF
>TRBJ2-3|TRBV18
CASSAGQADTQYF
>TRBJ2-2|TRBV5-1
CASSGTGHTGELFF
>TRBJ1-6|TRBV27
CASSQYPGSGSPLHF
>TRBJ2-7|TRBV29-1
CSVGTGSSSYEQYF
>TRBJ1-4|TRBV28
CASSPDRDEKLFF
>TRBJ1-1|TRBV2
CASNPPTGFGTEAFF
>TRBJ2-3|TRBV7-3
CASSQGFSGALDTQYF
>TRBJ1-2|TRBV5-1
CASSSDRGEYGYTF
>TRBJ2-5|TRBV5-4
CASSFDREETQYF
>TRBJ2-7|TRBV3-1/TRBV3-2
CASSQGGQRYDEQYF
>TRBJ1-2|TRBV7-9
CASSLATGTGVGYTF
>TRBJ2-2|TRBV5-3
CARSLGGTSGASNTGELFF
>TRBJ1-1|TRBV6-1
CASSEGSGLGGTEAFF
>TRBJ1-2|TRBV7-8
CASSPREGMDYGYTF
>TRBJ2-5|TRBV5-1
CASSQGSQETQYF
>TRBJ2-5|TRBV19
CASSIRGGADSPQETQYF
>TRBJ2-5|TRBV6-6
CASSQREEETQYF
>TRBJ1-1|TRBV12-3/TRBV12-4
CASTYGDTEAFF
>TRBJ1-2|TRBV5-1
CASSIGTGAGYGYTF
>TRBJ2-3|TRBV30
CAWSLANTDTQYF
>TRBJ2-1|TRBV27
CASSIYGGGEQFF
>TRBJ2-6|TRBV19
CASSSDWSNVLTF
>TRBJ1-4|TRBV7-9
CASSPEGEKLFF
>TRBJ2-7|TRBV27
CASSLVRVRGQIYEQYF
>TRBJ2-5|TRBV11-2
CASSLAGRQGETQYF
>TRBJ2-5|TRBV30
CAWSVGLAVVQETQYF
>TRBJ2-3|TRBV7-9
CASSLSGGLGDTQYF
>TRBJ2-1|TRBV3-1/TRBV3-2
CASSQVPAGGQIYNEQFF
>TRBJ2-7|TRBV6-1
CASSERPGTGGYEQYF
>TRBJ2-3|TRBV7-9
CASRTTGSTDTQYF
>TRBJ1-4|TRBV6-5
CASSSLGQGSEKLFF
>TRBJ2-5|TRBV3-1/TRBV3-2
CASSPRLAGGISQETQYF
>TRBJ1-4|TRBV3-1/TRBV3-2
CASSPTGADNEKLFF